Below, one T cell receptor (beta chain) is given with its context. The sample originates from a study of T cells after somatic rescue of genetic block. Assay: immunoSEQ multiplex PCR; the TCRdb copy retains only in-frame clones and omits some. The table shows tens of thousands of clones, with 80% to 90% occurring only once. CDR1 is SNHLY, CDR2 FYNNEI, per germline. The CDR3 is 15 amino acids. The V end was cut by 4 bases, the J end by 4 bases, with 16 bases between. V is TRBV2 and J is TRBJ1-1; D is undetermined. The sequencing input was peripheral blood mononuclear cells (PBMCs). This clonotype was sampled from a woman aged 18-35 years. CDR3 bases: TGTGCCAGCAGTGTTCAAACAGTGGCGGGCACTGAAGCTTTCTTT. Residues: CASSVQTVAGTEAFF.